This T cell receptor (beta chain) came from a study of vaccination and CD4 T cells after COVID-19 (dated 2022 in TCRdb). About the full investigation: The convalescent cohort included six males and four females, with two Hispanic individuals, seven Caucasians, two Asians and one multiracial person. Participants received two doses of either the Pfizer-BioNTech BNT162b2 vaccine (n=8) or the Moderna mRNA-1273 vaccine (n=2). Post-COVID blood samples from convalescent patients were collected a median of roughly 100 days after diagnosis, with a range of roughly 30 to 170 days. Post-vaccine blood samples were collected a median of around 70 days after the second vaccine dose, ranging from about 13 to 250 days. Culture stimuli were overlapping spike peptide pools from SARS-CoV-2 and from the common cold coronaviruses HCoV-NL63, HCoV-OC43 and HCoV-229E. Control cultures received a CEFX viral epitope pool as the positive control, an HIV-1 Nef peptide pool as the negative control, or no peptide. The spike-specific CD4+ TCR repertoire was compared before and after mRNA vaccination in approximately 9 COVID-19 convalescent patients and a handful of infection-naive healthy vaccine recipients. An earlier paper using these donors assessed, at the TCR clonotype level, memory CD4+ T cell crossreactivity between SARS-CoV-2 and common cold coronavirus spike proteins. Paper-wide results and their limitations: The median count of SARS-CoV-2-reactive clonotypes went up from 21 after infection to more than 30 after vaccination, although the change was not significant. In convalescent patients, a median 86.3% of post-vaccine SARS-CoV-2-reactive clones were detected only after vaccination, and vaccine-specific priming was suggested by this finding. Of the vaccine-specific clones in convalescent patients, 304 of 307, or nearly all, reacted only to SARS-CoV-2 spike and did not cross-react with common cold coronaviruses. The study included relatively few convalescent patients and did not analyze early timepoints after natural infection.

This specimen's treatment or condition label, per the study, means: approximately nine-day PBMC culture with coronavirus spike peptide pools or control peptides (ViraFEST assay). CD4+ T cells from unexposed donors were collected before the COVID-19 pandemic (2011-2018). The ViraFEST assay was used in the study, in which antigen-specific T cells were expanded with peptide pools and expanded clonotypes were subsequently identified by TCR sequencing. PBMCs were cultured at a few million per well in IMDM supplemented with roughly 5% human AB serum and approximately 10 IU/ml IL-2, with about 9 ug/ml peptide pools added. On days 3 and 7, half of the culture medium was replaced with fresh IL-2-containing medium. After roughly 11 days of culture, CD4+ T cells were isolated by negative selection with the EasySep CD4+ T cell isolation kit. As far as cell numbers permitted, CD4+ T cells from unexposed donors were tested for reactivity against SARS-CoV-2 S and N as well as four spike pools from common cold coronaviruses. Ficoll-Paque Plus gradient centrifugation was used to isolate PBMCs from whole blood, and the isolated PBMCs were then either used fresh or cryopreserved at -140C. In general, triplicate wells were set up for every culture condition. The leukapheresis product used for the unexposed donors was purchased from a commercial source.

Worth noting for this clonotype: Its antigen remains undetermined. Within one base of it there is no much larger clone, and no base qualities were kept.

Per the germline V gene (reference sequence), SEHNR is the CDR1 and FQNEAQ is the CDR2. The CDR3, from cysteine to phenylalanine, totals 11 residues. The retained sequence is limited to the CDR3, 33 bases, with the frame set at the first base. The junction carries 11 bases between V and J, which are trimmed by 5 bases and 10 bases respectively. The library came from PCR. TCR sequencing of DNA from cultured CD4+ T cells used the Oncomine TCR Beta short-read assay at the Johns Hopkins FTIC core. Genomic DNA was extracted from the cultured CD4+ T cells with the QIAamp micro DNA kit. Oncomine TCR Beta libraries made from cultured CD4+ T cells were pooled using unique dual indexes and sequenced on an Illumina iSeq 100. The original pipeline was this. Non-productive sequences were filtered out, and CDR3s that did not start with C, did not end with F or W, or were shorter than 7 amino acids were discarded. The MANAFEST web application was used to identify antigen-specific clonotypes by comparing peptide-stimulated wells against reference wells and other culture wells. An FDR below 0.05, an odds ratio above 5, and a productive frequency above 0.1% in at least two of three replicate wells were required for clones to be considered positive. Clonotypes that were significantly expanded in both SARS-CoV-2 spike wells and at least one common cold coronavirus spike condition were defined as cross-reactive. Using R version 3.6.1, CDR3 homology was evaluated through Levenshtein distances (stringdist) along with unrooted phylogenetic trees (ape). TCRdb reprocessing: public reads trimmed at Q25 with fastp, clones called with MiXCR, in-frame beta chains kept. Rows with a matching CDR3 protein are joined into one entry that keeps the most common DNA and genes. TCRdb's processing, not the authors' own work, is the source of the V and J calls. Recorded for this sample are 6,000 to 7,500 distinct CDR3 sequences; roughly 52% of them occurred a single time. The ten largest clones take up roughly 35% of the sample.

The sequencing sample was made of CD4+ T cells from blood, cultured in vitro. This sequence uses TRBV7-9 and TRBJ1-2; no D gene is confidently identified. This clonotype originated in a human donor in good health. The DNA sequence is given as TGTGCCAGCAGCCCACTTGAGTTCTACACCTTC. Its product reads: CASSPLEFYTF.